This is a list of T cell receptor beta chains from one sample in a study of vaccination and CD4 T cells after COVID-19. MiXCR, applied by TCRdb to the PCR reads, yields one record per CDR3 protein. This table holds tens of thousands of distinct CDR3 sequences, about 59% found once. These receptors are not linked to any known antigen. The source material was CD4+ T cells from blood, cultured in vitro. These receptors all stem from a human donor who had recovered from COVID-19. CDR3s include the opening cysteine and the closing phenylalanine or tryptophan. Fields, in order: V gene, J gene, CDR3 length, D gene, clone size, CDR3 DNA, CDR3 protein. D genes are given only for firm matches. Some rows mark clone size as missing; the rest say once, few, many or name a class of expanded clone.

V gene: TRBV2
J gene: TRBJ2-2
CDR3 length: 14
D gene: .
clone size: .
CDR3 DNA: TGTGCCAGCATGAAGAACACGGTCACCGGGGAGCTGTTTTTT
CDR3 protein: CASMKNTVTGELFF

V gene: TRBV20-1
J gene: TRBJ2-7
CDR3 length: 14
D gene: .
clone size: .
CDR3 DNA: TGCAGTGCTAGAGATTCCCTGGACAGTTACGAGCAGTACTTC
CDR3 protein: CSARDSLDSYEQYF

V gene: TRBV21-1
J gene: TRBJ1-4
CDR3 length: 15
D gene: .
clone size: .
CDR3 DNA: TGTGCCAGCAGCAAAGGGGTTAGGCGTAATGAAAAACTGTTTTTT
CDR3 protein: CASSKGVRRNEKLFF

V gene: TRBV5-6
J gene: TRBJ1-5
CDR3 length: 14
D gene: .
clone size: .
CDR3 DNA: TGTGCCAGCAGCAGTCAGGCTTCCAATCAGCCCCAGCATTTT
CDR3 protein: CASSSQASNQPQHF

V gene: TRBV20-1
J gene: TRBJ2-7
CDR3 length: 15
D gene: TRBD2
clone size: .
CDR3 DNA: TGCAGTGCTAGAGATCCGGCGGGAGGGCCTGGAGTGCAGTACTTC
CDR3 protein: CSARDPAGGPGVQYF

V gene: TRBV24-1
J gene: TRBJ1-1
CDR3 length: 13
D gene: TRBD1
clone size: .
CDR3 DNA: TGTGCCACCAGTGACCGGACAGGAATTGAAGCTTTCTTT
CDR3 protein: CATSDRTGIEAFF

V gene: TRBV11-3
J gene: TRBJ2-1
CDR3 length: 13
D gene: .
clone size: .
CDR3 DNA: TGTGCCAGCAGTTACGGACCGGGAAATGAGCAGTTCTTC
CDR3 protein: CASSYGPGNEQFF

V gene: TRBV6-1
J gene: TRBJ1-4
CDR3 length: 15
D gene: TRBD1
clone size: .
CDR3 DNA: TGTGCCAGCACCGAAAACAGGGGCGGGGATGGAAAACTGTTTTTT
CDR3 protein: CASTENRGGDGKLFF

V gene: TRBV7-9
J gene: TRBJ1-3
CDR3 length: 12
D gene: TRBD1
clone size: .
CDR3 DNA: TGTGCCAGCCCGACAGGGGGGGACACCATATATTTT
CDR3 protein: CASPTGGDTIYF

V gene: TRBV10-1
J gene: TRBJ1-5
CDR3 length: 13
D gene: .
clone size: medium-sized
CDR3 DNA: TGCGCCAGCCAAAAGGACGGTAATCAGCCCCAGCATTTT
CDR3 protein: CASQKDGNQPQHF

V gene: TRBV10-3
J gene: TRBJ2-7
CDR3 length: 15
D gene: .
clone size: .
CDR3 DNA: TGTGCCATCAGTGATAGGGACCCCTCGTGGGGCGAGCAGTACTTC
CDR3 protein: CAISDRDPSWGEQYF

V gene: TRBV19
J gene: TRBJ1-3
CDR3 length: 15
D gene: .
clone size: few
CDR3 DNA: TGTGCCAGTAGTATCCGGGGGGCTTCTGGAAACACCATATATTTT
CDR3 protein: CASSIRGASGNTIYF

V gene: TRBV2
J gene: TRBJ2-1
CDR3 length: 12
D gene: .
clone size: .
CDR3 DNA: TGTGCCAGCCGTGAAGCCAGAAATGAGCAGTTCTTC
CDR3 protein: CASREARNEQFF

V gene: TRBV20-1
J gene: TRBJ1-1
CDR3 length: 12
D gene: .
clone size: .
CDR3 DNA: TGCAGTGCTAGGTACTTCTCACAAGGGGCTTTCTTT
CDR3 protein: CSARYFSQGAFF

V gene: TRBV20-1
J gene: TRBJ2-2
CDR3 length: 14
D gene: .
clone size: .
CDR3 DNA: TGCAGTGCAGCCAGCGGAAGAAACACCGGGGAGCTGTTTTTT
CDR3 protein: CSAASGRNTGELFF